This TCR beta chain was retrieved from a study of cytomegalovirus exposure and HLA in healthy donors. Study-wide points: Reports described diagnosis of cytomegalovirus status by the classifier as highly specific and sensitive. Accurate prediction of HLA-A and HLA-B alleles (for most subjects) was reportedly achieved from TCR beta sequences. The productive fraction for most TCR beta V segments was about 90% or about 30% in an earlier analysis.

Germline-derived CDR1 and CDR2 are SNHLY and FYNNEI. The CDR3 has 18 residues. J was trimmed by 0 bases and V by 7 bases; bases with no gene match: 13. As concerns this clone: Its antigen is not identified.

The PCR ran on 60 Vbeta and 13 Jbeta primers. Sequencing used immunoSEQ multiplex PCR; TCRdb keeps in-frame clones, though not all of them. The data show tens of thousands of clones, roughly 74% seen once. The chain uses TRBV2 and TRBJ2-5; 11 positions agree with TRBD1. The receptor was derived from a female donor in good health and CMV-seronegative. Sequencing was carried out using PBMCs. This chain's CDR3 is CASTLRTGGIGYQETQYF. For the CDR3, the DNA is TGTGCCAGCACTTTGAGGACAGGGGGCATAGGGTACCAAGAGACCCAGTACTTC.